A selection of T cell receptor beta chains follows, all from one sample in a study of early T cells in non-severe SARS-CoV-2 infection. Using its own MiXCR run on the 5' RACE reads, TCRdb lists one record per CDR3 protein. The repertoire holds under 70,000 distinct CDR3 sequences, with around 12% as singletons. Sequenced input: whole blood. The source is an adult who was a healthcare worker with PCR-confirmed SARS-CoV-2 infection or an uninfected control (not recorded which). CDR3s include the opening cysteine and the closing phenylalanine or tryptophan. Each record gives: clone size, V gene, J gene, CDR3 length, D gene, CDR3 protein, CDR3 DNA. D genes are given only for firm matches. Size tells how often a clone was seen (once, few, many) or the class of an expanded clone, and some rows leave it out.

many	TRBV28	TRBJ2-7	10	.	CASGDYEQYF	TGTGCCAGCGGTGACTACGAGCAGTACTTC
many	TRBV7-9	TRBJ1-1	15	TRBD1	CASSLTGVMNTEAFF	TGTGCCAGCAGCCTTACAGGGGTTATGAACACTGAAGCTTTCTTT
.	TRBV11-2	TRBJ2-7	14	TRBD2	CASSPSAGRSEQYF	TGTGCCAGCAGCCCTTCCGCCGGGAGGAGCGAGCAGTACTTC
few	TRBV5-4	TRBJ2-7	14	.	CASSLYEGKYEQYF	TGTGCCAGCAGCTTGTACGAAGGAAAGTACGAGCAGTACTTC
few	TRBV7-2	TRBJ1-1	13	.	CASSSRANTEAFF	TGTGCCAGCAGCTCCCGTGCGAACACTGAAGCTTTCTTT
few	TRBV20-1	TRBJ2-7	15	TRBD2	CSAREGTSGGAGQYF	TGCAGTGCTAGAGAAGGGACTAGCGGGGGAGCCGGGCAGTACTTC
.	TRBV2	TRBJ2-1	15	.	CASSDPGTPYNEQFF	TGTGCCAGCAGTGACCCAGGGACTCCTTACAATGAGCAGTTCTTC
.	TRBV27	TRBJ1-2	15	.	CASSPAQWTVYGYTF	TGTGCCAGCAGTCCAGCCCAATGGACAGTCTATGGCTACACCTTC
few	TRBV10-2	TRBJ2-7	16	TRBD2	CASSELSSGSSYEQYF	TGCGCCAGCAGTGAGCTTTCTAGCGGGAGCTCCTACGAGCAGTACTTC
few	TRBV5-4	TRBJ1-1	15	TRBD1	CASSARGNMNTEAFF	TGTGCCAGCAGCGCCAGGGGGAATATGAACACTGAAGCTTTCTTT
few	TRBV25-1	TRBJ2-3	16	TRBD2	CASSGRLAGVWNTQYF	TGTGCCAGCAGTGGGAGACTAGCGGGAGTATGGAATACGCAGTATTTT
.	TRBV20-1	TRBJ2-7	16	TRBD2	CSARDPSSGKTYEQYF	TGCAGTGCTAGAGATCCATCTAGCGGGAAAACCTACGAGCAGTACTTC
few	TRBV2	TRBJ2-7	11	.	CASSEPPGEYF	TGTGCCAGCAGTGAGCCCCCGGGGGAGTACTTC
.	TRBV5-6	TRBJ1-2	15	.	CASSLSRYTNYGYTF	TGTGCCAGCAGCTTGAGCCGCTATACTAACTATGGCTACACCTTC
few	TRBV7-6	TRBJ1-6	13	.	CASSLAMDSPLHF	TGTGCCAGCAGCTTAGCGATGGATTCACCCCTCCACTTT
few	TRBV29-1	TRBJ2-3	14	.	CSVGSASLTDTQYF	TGCAGCGTTGGGTCGGCCTCCCTCACAGATACGCAGTATTTT
few	TRBV11-2	TRBJ2-1	15	.	CASSPSRQDYNEQFF	TGTGCCAGCAGCCCTAGCCGCCAAGACTACAATGAGCAGTTCTTC
few	TRBV5-1	TRBJ2-7	15	TRBD1	CASSWKGQGPYEQYF	TGCGCCAGCAGCTGGAAGGGACAGGGCCCCTACGAGCAGTACTTC
.	TRBV3-1	TRBJ2-3	13	.	CASSLHTADTQYF	TGTGCCAGCAGCCTACATACGGCAGATACGCAGTATTTT
.	TRBV7-6	TRBJ2-3	15	.	CASSWGDIGTDTQYF	TGTGCCAGCAGCTGGGGAGACATAGGCACAGATACGCAGTATTTT
.	TRBV29-1	TRBJ2-5	12	.	CSVDLGGETQYF	TGCAGCGTCGATTTAGGGGGGGAGACCCAGTACTTC
many	TRBV20-1	TRBJ2-1	15	TRBD2	CSARGLAGNYNEQFF	TGCAGTGCTAGAGGACTAGCGGGGAACTACAATGAGCAGTTCTTC
many	TRBV11-2	TRBJ2-3	14	.	CASSLVQYTDTQYF	TGTGCCAGCAGCTTAGTACAATACACAGATACGCAGTATTTT
few	TRBV18	TRBJ2-7	14	.	CASSLLEAPYEQYF	TGTGCCAGCTCACTTTTAGAGGCCCCCTACGAGCAGTACTTC
many	TRBV5-1	TRBJ1-1	13	.	CASSLGLNTEAFF	TGCGCCAGCAGCTTGGGGTTGAACACTGAAGCTTTCTTT
.	TRBV2	TRBJ2-2	15	.	CASSLRDGNTGELFF	TGTGCTAGCAGCCTCCGGGACGGAAACACCGGGGAGCTGTTTTTT
.	TRBV28	TRBJ2-3	15	TRBD2	CASSFGAGVGDTQYF	TGTGCCAGCAGTTTTGGAGCGGGAGTTGGGGATACGCAGTATTTT
few	TRBV10-3	TRBJ1-4	15	.	CAISDGGATNEKLFF	TGTGCCATCAGTGACGGGGGTGCAACTAATGAAAAACTGTTTTTT
few	TRBV18	TRBJ1-6	15	.	CASSPPSGTYSPLHF	TGTGCCAGCTCACCACCGTCAGGGACATATTCACCCCTCCACTTT
.	TRBV2	TRBJ1-6	17	TRBD1	CASSGTLRGTGDSPLHF	TGTGCCAGCAGTGGGACACTCAGGGGGACTGGAGATTCACCCCTCCACTTT
many	TRBV5-5	TRBJ2-1	12	.	CASSSVGTEQFF	TGTGCCAGCAGCTCAGTAGGCACTGAGCAGTTCTTC
many	TRBV6-4	TRBJ2-1	14	TRBD1	CASSPGQDHNEQFF	TGTGCCAGCAGTCCGGGACAGGACCACAATGAGCAGTTCTTC
many	TRBV29-1	TRBJ2-1	12	.	CTVGGPYNEQFF	TGCACCGTCGGGGGGCCCTACAATGAGCAGTTCTTC
.	TRBV24-1	TRBJ2-2	15	.	CATSDLTGRSGELFF	TGTGCCACCAGTGATTTGACAGGGCGGAGCGGGGAGCTGTTTTTT
few	TRBV20-1	TRBJ2-1	16	TRBD2	CSASWTSGSSYNEQFF	TGCAGTGCCAGCTGGACTAGCGGGAGCTCCTACAATGAGCAGTTCTTC
.	TRBV6-1	TRBJ1-2	14	TRBD1	CASTRQGWNYGYTF	TGTGCCAGCACCCGACAGGGCTGGAACTATGGCTACACCTTC
.	TRBV20-1	TRBJ2-6	13	.	CSARGSGANVLTF	TGCAGTGCCCGCGGCTCTGGGGCCAACGTCCTGACTTTC
many	TRBV5-1	TRBJ2-2	16	TRBD2	CASSLDPGLASGELFF	TGCGCCAGCAGCTTGGATCCGGGACTAGCTTCCGGGGAGCTGTTTTTT
medium-sized	TRBV2	TRBJ2-3	14	.	CASARDSSTDTQYF	TGTGCCAGCGCCCGGGACTCTAGCACAGATACGCAGTATTTT
few	TRBV29-1	TRBJ2-1	14	TRBD1	CSVGPGQGIHEQFF	TGCAGCGTTGGTCCGGGACAGGGGATTCATGAGCAGTTCTTC